A selection of T cell receptor beta chains follows, all from one sample in a study of vaccination and CD4 T cells after COVID-19. TCRdb itself ran the PCR reads through MiXCR, one entry per CDR3 protein. The table has 15,000 to 20,000 distinct CDR3 sequences, about 51% seen once. No cognate antigen is known for these TCRs. The sample in question was CD4+ T cells from blood, cultured in vitro, obtained about 7 months after SARS-CoV-2 vaccination. The receptors shown here come from a human donor who had recovered from COVID-19. The conserved cysteine and the conserved F or W are not part of the CDR3 here.

TRBJ2-1 13 TRBV20-1 SARAGTSGISEQF
TRBJ2-2 12 TRBV20-1 SARGLAATGELF
TRBJ2-3 9 TRBV11-2 ASSRGDTQY
TRBJ1-5 14 TRBV6-2/TRBV6-3 ASSYSLGQGNQPQH
TRBJ2-5 12 TRBV11-3 ASSPGWGPETQY
TRBJ2-5 10 TRBV6-5 ASSSPGETQY
TRBJ1-5 13 TRBV15 ATSRPVGGLQPQH
TRBJ1-1 11 TRBV6-1 ASSTGPVTEAF
TRBJ2-4 15 TRBV20-1 SATNLLAGGAKNIQY
TRBJ2-1 14 TRBV2 ASSEWGRGGSDEQF
TRBJ2-5 13 TRBV18 ASSPLTGGRETQY
TRBJ2-5 14 TRBV24-1 ATSDQRLAGDETQY
TRBJ1-2 13 TRBV7-2 ASSLNRVNYYGYT
TRBJ2-3 11 TRBV24-1 AVAGGGTDTQY
TRBJ1-1 12 TRBV12-3/TRBV12-4 ASSFGAGRTEAF
TRBJ2-3 11 TRBV6-2/TRBV6-3 ASSYGEGVRQY
TRBJ1-6 13 TRBV2 ASSEGQGRSPPLH
TRBJ2-7 12 TRBV21-1 ASSSRSFLYEQY
TRBJ1-2 11 TRBV12-5 ASVRDSGYGYT
TRBJ2-1 12 TRBV6-1 ASTQGLNYNEQF
TRBJ2-7 9 TRBV12-3/TRBV12-4 ASRGSNEQY
TRBJ1-2 12 TRBV6-1 ASVWDRGNYGYT
TRBJ1-1 13 TRBV12-3/TRBV12-4 ASSRQGLVNTEAF
TRBJ1-2 13 TRBV6-5 ASSYVEDYANGYT
TRBJ2-3 13 TRBV27 ASSFWGDGTDTQY
TRBJ2-3 12 TRBV10-3 AIRGGARADTQY
TRBJ2-1 11 TRBV18 ASSPPQGGEQF
TRBJ2-5 13 TRBV7-2 ASETAGTGRETQY
TRBJ1-6 14 TRBV30 AWRPHVTGAGSPLH
TRBJ2-1 13 TRBV25-1 ASGSVSRSYNEQF
TRBJ1-1 12 TRBV20-1 SARDWTGPTEAF
TRBJ1-1 13 TRBV7-9 ASSSVGGFFTEAF
TRBJ2-3 11 TRBV6-1 ASQREVTDTQY
TRBJ1-5 11 TRBV7-9 ASSLGLYQPQH
TRBJ2-1 10 TRBV2 ASSAIGNEQF